One T cell receptor beta chain is described in this entry. Here immunoSEQ multiplex PCR was the method, and the copy in TCRdb shows in-frame clones only, minus some. The data contain 150,000 or so clones, roughly nine tenths of them singletons. The sample is drawn from a study of blood T cell repertoires in COVID-19. Study-wide background: Researchers got acute and convalescent COVID-19 samples from the United States, Italy and Spain.

The CDR3 spans 14 residues. The germline V gene has CDR1 LNHDA and CDR2 SQIVND (reference sequence). V was pared by 1 base and J by 3 bases, with 8 bases between. This receptor was obtained from a woman aged 40 to 55 with acute or convalescent COVID-19. Sequences were obtained from peripheral blood. The chain employs TRBV19 and TRBJ2-3; a possible D gene is TRBD2 (5 bases). The CDR3 DNA reads as TGTGCCAGTAGTATAGTCGGGGTGACAGATACGCAGTATTTT. This encodes CASSIVGVTDTQYF.